These 24 T cell receptor beta chains came from one sample sequenced in a study of cytomegalovirus exposure and HLA in healthy donors. Both 60 Vbeta primers and 13 Jbeta primers went into the PCR. Sequenced by immunoSEQ multiplex PCR; TCRdb stores in-frame clones only, minus some. This table holds 180,000 or so clones, roughly 75% found once. The sequencing sample was made of PBMCs. Receptor source: a middle-aged woman in good health and CMV-seropositive.

The chain has TRBV4-2 and TRBJ2-5, with a weak D call TRBD2 (6 bases). The CDR3 sequence is 17 residues long. With 0 bases removed from V and 1 base from J, the gap between germline ends came to 15 bases. The germline V gene encodes CDR1 LGHNA and CDR2 YNFKEQ. The CDR3 DNA is TGTGCCAGCAGCCAAGATCCGGGTGCGGGGCGCCAAGAGACCCAGTACTTC. Translated: CASSQDPGAGRQETQYF.

The chain employs TRBV6-5 and TRBJ1-4, with a tentative D call TRBD1 (5 bases). The CDR3 contains 14 residues. The germline V gene encodes CDR1 MNHEY and CDR2 SVGAGI. Trimming removed 5 bases at V and 3 bases at J, with 10 bases between. The CDR3 DNA reads as TGTGCCAGCAGTCCAGGGAAAGCTAATGAAAAACTGTTTTTT. This gives the protein CASSPGKANEKLFF.

The chain is built from TRBV2 and TRBJ1-2; tentative D call: TRBD1 (6 bases). This CDR3 is 16 amino acids long. CDR1 and CDR2 from the germline V gene are SNHLY and FYNNEI. V lost 1 base and J lost 4, with 16 bases in between. The DNA for the CDR3 is TGTGCCAGCAGTGAAGGGGCAGGGGAAGTTGGCTATGGCTACACCTTC. The encoded protein is CASSEGAGEVGYGYTF. Looking up the rest from reference TRBV2 and TRBJ1-2 gives the full variable domain: EPEVTQTPSHQVTQMGQEVILRCVPISNHLYFYWYRQILGQKVEFLVSFYNNEISEKSEIFDDQFSVERPDGSNFTLKIRSTKLEDSAMYFCASSEGAGEVGYGYTFGSGTRLTVV.

This clone has a single count. V gene TRBV9 combines with J gene TRBJ2-7; 13 bases line up with TRBD2. V was pared by 0 bases and J by 2 bases, with 2 bases of the junction left unmatched. Germline V CDR1 and CDR2: SGDLS, YYNGEE. The CDR3 has 16 amino acids. The CDR3 DNA follows: TGTGCCAGCAGCGTAGGACTAGCGGGAGGCCCCTACGAGCAGTACTTC. It yields the protein CASSVGLAGGPYEQYF.

The chain uses TRBV7-6 and TRBJ1-5; 7 bases line up with TRBD1. Trimming at V came to 5 bases and at J to 5 bases, leaving 6 bases not matched to a gene. Germline V lookup: CDR1 SGHVS, CDR2 FNYEAQ. The CDR3 sequence is 14 residues long. The CDR3 DNA follows: TGTGCCAGCAGCCCCACAGGGGATGATCAGCCCCAGCATTTT. Amino acid sequence: CASSPTGDDQPQHF.

The genes are TRBV5-1 and TRBJ2-1; the match to TRBD2 covers 11 bases. The J segment lost 7 bases and the V segment lost 0 bases, leaving 6 bases of the junction unmatched. Germline V gene data show CDR1 as SGHRS and CDR2 as YFSETQ. There are 16 residues in the CDR3. The CDR3 spells CASSLALSGRVNEQFF. DNA of the CDR3: TGCGCCAGCAGCTTGGCCCTTAGCGGGAGGGTTAATGAGCAGTTCTTC.

V gene TRBV4-1 combines with J gene TRBJ1-2; 7 bases fit TRBD1. The CDR3 is 15 residues long. Per germline, CDR1 MGHRA and CDR2 YSYEKL. With V trimmed by 5 bases and J by 3 bases, 9 bases remained unmatched. The CDR3 loop reads CASSEGRGRDYGYTF. The CDR3 DNA follows: TGCGCCAGCAGCGAAGGAAGGGGGCGAGACTATGGCTACACCTTC.

V and J are TRBV29-1 and TRBJ2-7; 10 bases fit TRBD1. V lost 5 bases to trimming and J lost 2 bases; unmatched junction nucleotides: 6. CDR3 length equals 14 residues. Germline V gene data show CDR1 as SQVTM and CDR2 as ANQGSEA. CDR3 sequence: CSVLRQGAPYEQYF. DNA for the CDR3: TGCAGCGTTCTGCGACAGGGGGCCCCCTACGAGCAGTACTTC.

As concerns this clone: At one end the junction does not follow the germline gene, possibly because of a read error. The rearrangement uses TRBV2 and TRBJ1-1; TRBD1 matches at 7 bases. This CDR3 spans 14 amino acids. Germline V CDR1 and CDR2: SNHLY, FYNNEI. CDR3 in amino acids: CASSVVDRNIEAFF. The CDR3 DNA is TGTGCCAGCAGTGTGGTGGACAGGAACATTGAAGCTTTCTTT.

The rearrangement joins TRBV28 to TRBJ1-5; D unresolved. Germline loops: CDR1 MDHEN, CDR2 SYDVKM. CDR3 length equals 14 residues. Trimming took off 3 bases at V and 0 bases at J, with 6 bases between the two ends. This CDR3 reads CASSLESSNQPQHF. In DNA, the CDR3 is TGTGCCAGCAGTTTGGAGTCTAGCAATCAGCCCCAGCATTTT.

The V call is TRBV19, the J call TRBJ2-2, with D tentatively TRBD1 (6 bases). Trimming took off 1 base at V and 8 bases at J, with 14 bases between the two ends. From germline, CDR1 is LNHDA and CDR2 SQIVND (reference sequence). The CDR3 has 15 residues. The DNA for the CDR3 is TGTGCCAGTAGTATAGTCGCAGGGGAGAGGGGGGAGCTGTTTTTT. Translation: CASSIVAGERGELFF. The full variable domain, its missing parts supplied by reference TRBV19 and TRBJ2-2, is DGGITQSPKYLFRKEGQNVTLSCEQNLNHDAMYWYRQDPGQGLRLIYYSQIVNDFQKGDIAEGYSVSREKKESFPLTVTSAQKNPTAFYLCASSIVAGERGELFFGEGSRLTVL.

This clone turned up a few times. One end of the junction is discordant with germline, which a read error may explain. J is TRBJ2-5 and V is TRBV2; D is possibly TRBD1 (6 bases). CDR1 is SNHLY and CDR2 is FYNNEI in the germline V gene. This CDR3 contains 16 residues. Here the CDR3 DNA reads TGTGCCAGCAGGGAAGACTTGTACAGTCAGGGGGAGACCCAGTACTTC. Its protein is CASREDLYSQGETQYF.

The chain recombines TRBV4-3 with TRBJ2-1; TRBD1 aligns across 10 bases. After removal of 3 bases from V and 7 bases from J, the junction contained 12 bases not matched to a gene. The length of the CDR3 is 17 residues. Germline lookup yields CDR1 LGHNA and CDR2 YSLEER. This CDR3 is CASSQTRTGGPQNEQFF. DNA of the CDR3: TGCGCCAGCAGCCAGACCCGGACAGGGGGGCCCCAGAATGAGCAGTTCTTC.

The table lists this clone with a count of one. The chain uses TRBV27 and TRBJ2-3; 8 bases are a match to TRBD2. Trimming at V came to 3 bases and at J to 2 bases, leaving 4 bases not matched to a gene. Germline assignment: CDR1 MNHEY and CDR2 SMNVEV (reference sequence). CDR3 length: 15 amino acids. The DNA for the CDR3 is TGTGCCAGCAGTTTGACTAGCGAGCCCACAGATACGCAGTATTTT. Translated: CASSLTSEPTDTQYF.

The J gene is TRBJ2-2, the V gene TRBV11-3; D unclear. The CDR3 covers 13 residues. Germline CDR1 reads SGHNT; CDR2 reads YENEEA. CDR3 amino acids: CVPRRRNTGELFF. DNA for the CDR3: TGTGTCCCTCGAAGGAGGAACACCGGGGAGCTGTTTTTT.

V usage is TRBV19 and J usage is TRBJ2-7; 9 nucleotides line up with TRBD1. Unmatched junction bases numbered 9, after V lost 3 bases and J lost 6 bases. This CDR3 comprises 15 residues. Per germline, CDR1 LNHDA and CDR2 SQIVND (reference sequence). The CDR3 here is CASSISGTGTAEQYF. The CDR3 DNA sequence: TGTGCCAGTAGTATCTCCGGGACAGGGACGGCCGAGCAGTACTTC.

This clone was seen only a few times. This chain links TRBV6-6 with TRBJ2-7, with D perhaps TRBD1 (5 bases). Trimming shortened V by 5 bases and J by 1 base, and 9 bases separated the two germline ends. The CDR3 covers 13 residues. Looked up from germline, CDR1 is MNHNY and CDR2 is SVGAGI (reference sequence). CDR3 loop: CASSQRQSYEQYF. For the CDR3, the DNA is TGTGCCAGCAGTCAGCGACAGTCCTACGAGCAGTACTTC.

This clone appeared a few times. The chain is built from TRBV4-2 and TRBJ1-1; D is ambiguous. CDR1 LGHNA and CDR2 YNFKEQ come from the germline V gene. This CDR3 is built from 15 residues. V gave up 0 bases and J gave up 0 bases, with 8 bases separating them. The CDR3, as DNA: TGTGCCAGCAGCCAAGATCCGGGGATGAACACTGAAGCTTTCTTT. It specifies CASSQDPGMNTEAFF.

The sample holds a few counts of this clone. The chain has TRBV4-2 and TRBJ1-5; D not resolved. CDR1 is LGHNA, CDR2 YNFKEQ, per germline. The ends were cut back, 0 bases at V and 8 bases at J, with 14 bases in the middle. The CDR3 has 15 residues. The CDR3 region is CASSQDFSRSKPQHF. The CDR3 nucleotides are TGTGCCAGCAGCCAAGATTTTTCACGGTCAAAGCCCCAGCATTTT.

This clone qualifies as medium-sized. This sequence joins TRBV6-4 and TRBJ2-3, with TRBD2 matching 8 bases. This CDR3 has 14 residues. Germline CDR1 is MRHNA and CDR2 is SNTAGT. V was pared by 6 bases and J by 2 bases, with 4 bases of the junction left unmatched. The CDR3 protein is CASSGRADTDTQYF. The CDR3 coding sequence is TGTGCCAGCAGCGGGAGGGCCGACACAGATACGCAGTATTTT.

The chain joins TRBV9 to TRBJ2-1; 13 nucleotides line up with TRBD2. The CDR3 sequence is 14 residues long. CDR1 and CDR2 from the germline V gene are SGDLS and YYNGEE. With V trimmed by 7 bases and J by 4 bases, 2 bases remained unmatched. The CDR3 reads CASGLAGDYNEQFF. For the CDR3, the DNA is TGTGCCAGCGGACTAGCGGGAGATTACAATGAGCAGTTCTTC.

This chain uses TRBV30 with TRBJ1-5; D not resolved. The CDR3 sequence is 15 residues long. CDR1 is GTSNPN and CDR2 is SVGIG in the germline V gene (reference sequence). V dropped 0 bases and J dropped 0 bases, with 9 bases sitting between them. Written as DNA, the CDR3 is TGTGCCTGGAGTGTAAGTGGCCGTAGCAATCAGCCCCAGCATTTT. It translates to CAWSVSGRSNQPQHF.

The chain has TRBV6-5 and TRBJ2-7, with 7 bases identical to TRBD1. The V and J ends lost 8 bases and 2 bases, in that order; junction bases with no gene match: 12. The CDR3 is made up of 15 amino acids. CDR1 and CDR2 (germline): MNHEY, SVGAGI. The CDR3 coding sequence is TGTGCCAGCTTTACCTCCCGGCAGGGGGCCTACGAGCAGTACTTC. The encoded protein is CASFTSRQGAYEQYF.

The rearrangement links TRBV2 to TRBJ2-5, with 10 bases identical to TRBD1. Losses at the gene ends were 4 bases for V and 5 bases for J; bases not matched to a gene: 4. CDR3 length: 14 residues. From germline, CDR1 is SNHLY and CDR2 FYNNEI. The CDR3 sequence is CASSGDRGLETQYF. The CDR3 DNA reads as TGTGCCAGCAGTGGAGACAGGGGGCTGGAGACCCAGTACTTC.